The present T cell receptor beta chain was sequenced within a study of a mutant IDH1 vaccine in newly diagnosed glioma. Turning to the study itself: Sex among treated patients split 62.5% male, approximately 40% female; mean age was approximately 38 years. Held at week 35, visit V12 was the safety follow-up, and visit V13 followed at week 47.

CDR1 and CDR2 (germline): LNHNV, YYDKDF (reference sequence). V dropped 0 bases and J dropped 4 bases, with 7 bases sitting between them. CDR3 length: 14 amino acids. Assay used: immunoSEQ multiplex PCR; TCRdb lists only in-frame clones, some missing. Of tens of thousands of clones listed, 84% are singletons. Time point described: week 35, safety follow-up. Every single dose of the vaccine, 300 ug of mutant IDH1 20-mer peptide, came with topical imiquimod. A word on this clone: Antigen unknown.

The material sequenced was PBMCs, taken from a glioma patient whose treatment included an IDH1 peptide vaccine. V and J are TRBV15 and TRBJ1-5; D is unclear. The clonotype comes from a woman aged 18-29 years with glioma. DNA for the CDR3: TGTGCCACCAGCAGAGATCGAGGGAATCAGCCCCAGCATTTT. Its translation: CATSRDRGNQPQHF.